This TCR beta chain was recorded in a study of T-cell reconstitution after alpha-beta-depleted transplantation in children. A TCRbeta library incorporating unique molecular identifiers was prepared. MiXCR, run by TCRdb on the PCR reads, gives a single entry per CDR3 protein. The table includes more than 250,000 distinct CDR3 sequences, roughly 9.5% detected once. This clonotype was counted between two and nine times. The CDR3 is 14 amino acids. In germline, CDR1 is MNHNS, CDR2 SASEGT. V lost 6 bases to trimming and J lost 5 bases, with 16 bases between them. This receptor was taken from a human donor who donated a stem cell graft to a child with SCID. This specimen was PBMCs from the stem cell graft donor, taken from the stem cell graft. The chain links TRBV6-1 to TRBJ1-1, with D unresolved. For the CDR3, the DNA is TGTGCCAGCAGGACGGCGTCCGGGCTGACTGAAGCTTTCTTT. It encodes CASRTASGLTEAFF.